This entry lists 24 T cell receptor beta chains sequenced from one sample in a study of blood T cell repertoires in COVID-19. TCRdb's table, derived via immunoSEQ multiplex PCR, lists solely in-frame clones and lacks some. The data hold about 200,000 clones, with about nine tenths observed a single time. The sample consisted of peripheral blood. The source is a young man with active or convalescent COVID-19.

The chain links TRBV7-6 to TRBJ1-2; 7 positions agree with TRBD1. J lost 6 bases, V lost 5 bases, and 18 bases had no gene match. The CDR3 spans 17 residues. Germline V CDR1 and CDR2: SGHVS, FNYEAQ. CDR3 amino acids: CASSRNRQGGRMDGYTF. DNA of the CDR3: TGTGCCAGCAGCAGAAACCGCCAGGGGGGTAGGATGGATGGCTACACCTTC.

DNA for the CDR3: TGTGCCAGCAGTGAAGGGGGACAGGAGACCTACGAGCAGTACTTC. Translating gives CASSEGGQETYEQYF. V usage is TRBV2 and J usage is TRBJ2-7; 8 bases agree with TRBD1. V was pared by 1 base and J by 2 bases, with 4 bases of the junction left unmatched. Germline V lookup: CDR1 SNHLY, CDR2 FYNNEI. The CDR3 runs to 15 residues.

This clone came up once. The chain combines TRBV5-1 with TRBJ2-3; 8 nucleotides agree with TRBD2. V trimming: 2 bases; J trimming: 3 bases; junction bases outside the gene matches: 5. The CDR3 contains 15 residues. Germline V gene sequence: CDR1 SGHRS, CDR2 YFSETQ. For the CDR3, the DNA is TGCGCCAGCAGCTTATTGGGACTAGTGACAGATACGCAGTATTTT. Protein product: CASSLLGLVTDTQYF.

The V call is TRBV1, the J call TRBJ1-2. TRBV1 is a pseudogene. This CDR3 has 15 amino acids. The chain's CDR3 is CTSSHGAPIRYGYTF. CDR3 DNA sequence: TGCACCAGCAGCCATGGAGCCCCTATCCGTTATGGCTACACCTTC.

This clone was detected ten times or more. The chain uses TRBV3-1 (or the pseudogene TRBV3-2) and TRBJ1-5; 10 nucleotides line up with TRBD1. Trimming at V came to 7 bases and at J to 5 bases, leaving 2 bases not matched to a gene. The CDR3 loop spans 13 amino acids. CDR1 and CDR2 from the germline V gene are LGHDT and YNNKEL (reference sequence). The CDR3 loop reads CASTGTGDQPQHF. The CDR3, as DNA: TGTGCCAGCACGGGGACAGGGGATCAGCCCCAGCATTTT.

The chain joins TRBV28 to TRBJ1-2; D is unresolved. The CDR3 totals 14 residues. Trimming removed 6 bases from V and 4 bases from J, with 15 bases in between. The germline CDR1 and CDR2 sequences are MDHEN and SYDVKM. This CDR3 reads CASSFSSTGYGYTF. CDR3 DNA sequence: TGTGCCAGCAGCTTTTCCTCGACGGGCTATGGCTACACCTTC.

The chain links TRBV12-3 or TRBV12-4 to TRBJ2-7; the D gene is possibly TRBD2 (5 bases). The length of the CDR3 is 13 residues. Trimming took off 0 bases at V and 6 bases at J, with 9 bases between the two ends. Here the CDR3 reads CASSLAGVGEQYF. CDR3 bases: TGTGCCAGCAGTTTAGCGGGAGTGGGCGAGCAGTACTTC.

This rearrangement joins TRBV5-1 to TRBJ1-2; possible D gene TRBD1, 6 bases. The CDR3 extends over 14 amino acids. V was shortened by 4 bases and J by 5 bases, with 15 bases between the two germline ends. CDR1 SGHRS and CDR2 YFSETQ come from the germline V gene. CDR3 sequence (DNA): TGCGCCAGCAGCCGGGGGCAGGGAGGGTATGGCTACACCTTC. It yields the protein CASSRGQGGYGYTF.

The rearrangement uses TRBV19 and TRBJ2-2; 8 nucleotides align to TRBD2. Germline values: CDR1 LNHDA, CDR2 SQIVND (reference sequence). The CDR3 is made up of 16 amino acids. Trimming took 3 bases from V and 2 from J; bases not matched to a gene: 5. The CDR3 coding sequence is TGTGCCAGTAGTATCGGTCTAGCGGGCAACACCGGGGAGCTGTTTTTT. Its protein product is CASSIGLAGNTGELFF. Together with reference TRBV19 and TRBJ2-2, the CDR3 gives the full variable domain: DGGITQSPKYLFRKEGQNVTLSCEQNLNHDAMYWYRQDPGQGLRLIYYSQIVNDFQKGDIAEGYSVSREKKESFPLTVTSAQKNPTAFYLCASSIGLAGNTGELFFGEGSRLTVL.

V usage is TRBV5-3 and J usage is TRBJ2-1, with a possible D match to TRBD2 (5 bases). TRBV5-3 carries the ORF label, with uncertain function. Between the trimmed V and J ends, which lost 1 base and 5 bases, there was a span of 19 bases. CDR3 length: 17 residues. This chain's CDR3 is CARSLFRRNGRDNEQFF. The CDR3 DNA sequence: TGTGCCAGAAGCTTGTTCCGGAGGAATGGACGGGACAATGAGCAGTTCTTC.

In nucleotides, the CDR3 is TGCAGCGTTGGTCAGAACGAGCAGTACTTC. This encodes CSVGQNEQYF. The chain recombines TRBV29-1 with TRBJ2-7; D is unresolved. CDR3 length equals 10 residues. Germline V gene data show CDR1 as SQVTM and CDR2 as ANQGSEA. V lost 4 bases and J 5 bases, leaving 6 bases between the germline ends.

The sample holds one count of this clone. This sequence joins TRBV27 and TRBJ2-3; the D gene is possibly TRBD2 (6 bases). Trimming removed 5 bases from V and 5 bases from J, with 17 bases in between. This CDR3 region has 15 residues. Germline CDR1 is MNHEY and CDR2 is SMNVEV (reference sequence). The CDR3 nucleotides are TGTGCCAGCAGTGACCCCGGGGGTCTCGGAGATACGCAGTATTTT. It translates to CASSDPGGLGDTQYF.

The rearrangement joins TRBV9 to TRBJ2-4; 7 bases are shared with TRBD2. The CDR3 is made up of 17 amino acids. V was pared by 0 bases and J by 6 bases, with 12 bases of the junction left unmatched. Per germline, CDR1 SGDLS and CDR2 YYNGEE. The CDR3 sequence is CASSVGVAGLPVNIQYF. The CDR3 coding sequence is TGTGCCAGCAGCGTAGGGGTAGCGGGCCTCCCGGTAAACATTCAGTACTTC.

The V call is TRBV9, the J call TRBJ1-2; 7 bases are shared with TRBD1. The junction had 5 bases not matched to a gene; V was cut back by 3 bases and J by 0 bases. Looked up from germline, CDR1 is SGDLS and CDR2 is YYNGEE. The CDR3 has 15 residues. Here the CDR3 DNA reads TGTGCCAGCAGCGGGGACAGACTTTCTAACTATGGCTACACCTTC. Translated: CASSGDRLSNYGYTF.

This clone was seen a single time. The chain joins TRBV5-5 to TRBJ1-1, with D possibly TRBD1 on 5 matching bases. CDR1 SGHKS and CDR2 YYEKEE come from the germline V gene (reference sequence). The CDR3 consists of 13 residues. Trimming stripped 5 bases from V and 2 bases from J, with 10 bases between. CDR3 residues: CASRRTPNTEAFF. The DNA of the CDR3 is TGTGCCAGCAGACGGACACCAAACACTGAAGCTTTCTTT.

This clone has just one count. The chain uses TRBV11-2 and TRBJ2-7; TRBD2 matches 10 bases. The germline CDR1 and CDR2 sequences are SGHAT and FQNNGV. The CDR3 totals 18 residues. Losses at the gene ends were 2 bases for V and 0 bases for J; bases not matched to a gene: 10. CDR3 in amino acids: CASSLNSRGLAVSYEQYF. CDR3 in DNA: TGTGCCAGCAGCTTAAATTCCCGCGGACTAGCGGTCTCCTACGAGCAGTACTTC.

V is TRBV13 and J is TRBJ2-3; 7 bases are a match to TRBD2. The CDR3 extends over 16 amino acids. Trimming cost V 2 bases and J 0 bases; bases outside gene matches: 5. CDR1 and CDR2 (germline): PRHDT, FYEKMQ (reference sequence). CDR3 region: CASSLSAGVSTDTQYF. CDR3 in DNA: TGTGCCAGCAGCTTATCGGCGGGAGTTAGCACAGATACGCAGTATTTT.

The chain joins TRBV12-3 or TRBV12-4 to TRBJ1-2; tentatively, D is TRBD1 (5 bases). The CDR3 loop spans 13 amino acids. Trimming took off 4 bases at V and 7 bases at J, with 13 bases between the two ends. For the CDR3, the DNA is TGTGCCAGCAGTTCGTATTCCGGGGGTGGCTACACCTTC. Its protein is CASSSYSGGGYTF.

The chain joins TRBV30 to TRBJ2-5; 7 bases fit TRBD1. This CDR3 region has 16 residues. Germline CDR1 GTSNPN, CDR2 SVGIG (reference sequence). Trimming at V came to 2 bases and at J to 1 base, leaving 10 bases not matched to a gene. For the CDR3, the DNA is TGTGCCTGGAGTCCGCCCCGGACAGGCCCCCAAGAGACCCAGTACTTC. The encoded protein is CAWSPPRTGPQETQYF.

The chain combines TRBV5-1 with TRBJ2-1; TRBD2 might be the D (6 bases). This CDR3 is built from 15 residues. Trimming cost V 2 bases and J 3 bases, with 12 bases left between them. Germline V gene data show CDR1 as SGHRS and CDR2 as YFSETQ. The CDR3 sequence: CASSFSGDDYNEQFF. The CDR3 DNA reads TGCGCCAGCAGCTTTTCGGGGGACGACTACAATGAGCAGTTCTTC.

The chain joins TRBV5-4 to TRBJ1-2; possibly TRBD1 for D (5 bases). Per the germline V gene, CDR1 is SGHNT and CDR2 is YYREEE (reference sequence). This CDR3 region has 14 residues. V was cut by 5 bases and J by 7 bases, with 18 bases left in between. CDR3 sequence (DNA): TGTGCCAGCAGGCTGTCCGGGGGTAAAGCTGGCTACACCTTC. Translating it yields CASRLSGGKAGYTF.

The CDR3: CASSSMTGGDTEAFF. As DNA, the CDR3 is TGTGCCAGCAGTTCGATGACAGGGGGGGACACTGAAGCTTTCTTT. The J gene is TRBJ1-1, the V gene TRBV6-5; 9 nucleotides agree with TRBD1. Trimming at V came to 4 bases and at J to 3 bases, leaving 6 bases not matched to a gene. This CDR3 comprises 15 residues. Germline assignment: CDR1 MNHEY and CDR2 SVGAGI.

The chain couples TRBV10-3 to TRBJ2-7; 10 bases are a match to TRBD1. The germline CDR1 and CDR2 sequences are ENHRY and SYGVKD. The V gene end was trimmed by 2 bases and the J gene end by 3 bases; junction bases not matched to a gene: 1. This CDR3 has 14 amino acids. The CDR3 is CAISEGQGVYEQYF. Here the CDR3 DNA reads TGTGCCATCAGTGAGGGACAGGGGGTCTACGAGCAGTACTTC.

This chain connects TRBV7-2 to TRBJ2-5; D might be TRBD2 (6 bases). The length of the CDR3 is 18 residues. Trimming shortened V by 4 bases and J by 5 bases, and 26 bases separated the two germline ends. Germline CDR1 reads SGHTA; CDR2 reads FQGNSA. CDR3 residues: CASSSRPIRLDGSETQYF. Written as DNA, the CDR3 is TGTGCCAGCAGCTCAAGGCCGATTCGACTAGACGGGTCCGAGACCCAGTACTTC.